This TCR beta chain originates from a study of blood T cell repertoires in COVID-19. Study context: Samples came from the United States, Italy and Spain, spanning acute and convalescent COVID-19. In each case, the material was cDNA or gDNA derived from T cells, B-cell-depleted T cells, or PBMCs.

Authors' data handling: Reference gene primer amplification gave estimated nucleated cell counts. Assay: immunoSEQ multiplex PCR; the TCRdb copy retains only in-frame clones and omits some. D and trimming come from the DNA, and the V and J calls and clone size come from that table. Found here are 150,000 to 200,000 clones, 70% to 85% of them singletons; the top ten hold around 7%. Germline assignment: CDR1 MNHEY and CDR2 SMNVEV (reference sequence). The V segment lost 5 bases and the J segment 0 bases; nucleotides outside the gene matches: 4. The CDR3 loop spans 15 amino acids. This receptor was identified in a woman in her forties with COVID-19, enrolled during active disease. Sequenced: peripheral blood. The chain recombines TRBV27 with TRBJ1-5; 7 bases are shared with TRBD1. The CDR3 DNA sequence: TGTGCCAGCAGTAACGACAGGGTTAGCAATCAGCCCCAGCATTTT. Translating gives CASSNDRVSNQPQHF.